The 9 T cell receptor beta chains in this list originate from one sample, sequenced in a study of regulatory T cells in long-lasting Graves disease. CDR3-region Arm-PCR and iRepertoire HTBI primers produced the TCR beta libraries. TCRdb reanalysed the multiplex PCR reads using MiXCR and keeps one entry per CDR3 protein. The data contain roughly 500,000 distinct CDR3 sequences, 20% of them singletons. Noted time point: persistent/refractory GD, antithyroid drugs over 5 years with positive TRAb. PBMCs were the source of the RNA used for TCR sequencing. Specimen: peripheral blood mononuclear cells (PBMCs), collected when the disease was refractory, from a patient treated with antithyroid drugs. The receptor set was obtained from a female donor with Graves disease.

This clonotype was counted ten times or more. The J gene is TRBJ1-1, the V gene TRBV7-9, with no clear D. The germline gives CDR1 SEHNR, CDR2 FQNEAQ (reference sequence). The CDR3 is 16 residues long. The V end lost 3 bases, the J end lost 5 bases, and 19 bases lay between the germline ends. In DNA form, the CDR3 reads TGTGCCAGCAGCTTTTCTACGACCCTTCTGGGTACTGAAGCTTTCTTT. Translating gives CASSFSTTLLGTEAFF.

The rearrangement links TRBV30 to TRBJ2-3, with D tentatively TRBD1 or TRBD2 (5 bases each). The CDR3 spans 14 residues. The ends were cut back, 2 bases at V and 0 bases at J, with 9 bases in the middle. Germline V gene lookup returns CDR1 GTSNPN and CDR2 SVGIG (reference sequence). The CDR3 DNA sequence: TGTGCCTGGAGTTGGGGGTCTAGCACAGATACGCAGTATTTT. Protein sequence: CAWSWGSSTDTQYF.

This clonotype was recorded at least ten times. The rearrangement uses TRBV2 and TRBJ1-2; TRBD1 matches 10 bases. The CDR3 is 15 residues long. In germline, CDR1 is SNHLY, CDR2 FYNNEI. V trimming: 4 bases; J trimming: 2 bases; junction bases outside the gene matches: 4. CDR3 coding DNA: TGTGCCAGCAGTGTCCCGGGACAGGGGAACTATGGCTACACCTTC. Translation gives CASSVPGQGNYGYTF.

The CDR3 spells CASSLGTSGSLYEQYF. CDR3 nucleotides: TGTGCCAGCAGCCTGGGCACTAGCGGGAGTTTGTACGAGCAGTACTTC. The chain recombines TRBV3-1 with TRBJ2-7; the match to TRBD2 covers 11 bases. Germline values: CDR1 LGHDT, CDR2 YNNKEL (reference sequence). CDR3 length: 16 amino acids. The junction had 9 bases not matched to a gene; V was cut back by 4 bases and J by 4 bases.

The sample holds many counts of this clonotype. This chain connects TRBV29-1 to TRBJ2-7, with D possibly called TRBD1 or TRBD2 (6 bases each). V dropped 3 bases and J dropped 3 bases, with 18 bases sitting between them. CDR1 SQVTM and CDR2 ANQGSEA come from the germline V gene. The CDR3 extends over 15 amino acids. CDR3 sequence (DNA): TGCAGCGTTGAGGGGGGCCGGGGTCTAGGCTACGAGCAGTACTTC. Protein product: CSVEGGRGLGYEQYF.

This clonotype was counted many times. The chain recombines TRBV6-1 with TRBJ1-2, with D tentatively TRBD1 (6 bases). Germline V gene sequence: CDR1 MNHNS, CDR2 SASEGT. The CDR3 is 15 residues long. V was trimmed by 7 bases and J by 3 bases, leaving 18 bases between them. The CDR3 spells CASTAREQGYYGYTF. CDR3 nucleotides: TGTGCCAGCACTGCAAGAGAACAGGGCTACTATGGCTACACCTTC.

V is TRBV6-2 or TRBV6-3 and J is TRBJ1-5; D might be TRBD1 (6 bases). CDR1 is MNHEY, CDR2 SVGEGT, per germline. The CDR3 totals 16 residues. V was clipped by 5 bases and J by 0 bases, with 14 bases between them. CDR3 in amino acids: CASSLGQPYSNQPQHF. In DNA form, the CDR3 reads TGTGCCAGCAGTCTCGGACAGCCCTATAGCAATCAGCCCCAGCATTTT.

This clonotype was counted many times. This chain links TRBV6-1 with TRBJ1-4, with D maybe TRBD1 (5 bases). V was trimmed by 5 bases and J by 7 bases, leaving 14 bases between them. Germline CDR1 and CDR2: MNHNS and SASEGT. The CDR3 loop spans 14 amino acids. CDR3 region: CASSKGRRIEKLFF. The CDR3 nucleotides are TGTGCCAGCAGTAAGGGGAGACGGATTGAAAAACTGTTTTTT.

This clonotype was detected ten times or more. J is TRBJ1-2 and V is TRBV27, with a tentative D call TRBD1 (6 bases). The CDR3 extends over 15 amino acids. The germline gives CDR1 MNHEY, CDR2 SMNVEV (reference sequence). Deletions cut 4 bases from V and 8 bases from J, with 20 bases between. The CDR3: CASSSPGHRVGGYTF. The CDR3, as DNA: TGTGCCAGCAGTTCCCCCGGACACAGGGTAGGGGGCTACACCTTC.